The clone carrying this T cell receptor beta chain was picked up a small number of times. This record belongs to a study of human T cells and chemical hapten exposure. Across the whole study: Small pooled library volume differences mainly caused per-sample TCR yield variation.

The CDR3 runs 14 residues. Looked up from germline, CDR1 is MNHNS and CDR2 is SASEGT. V shed 6 bases and J shed 5 bases, with 14 bases lying between them. TCRdb fed the RACE reads into MiXCR, producing one record per CDR3 protein. The data contain approximately 79,000 distinct CDR3 sequences, 7% to 9% of them singletons. Time point described: healthy volunteer bleed at 6 weeks. Researchers extracted total RNA from unfractionated whole blood. The sequence was obtained from a male donor in good health. Some clones in this sample may be carry-over from other donors' samples. Material for sequencing was whole blood. The chain combines TRBV6-1 with TRBJ1-5; D perhaps matches TRBD1 (6 bases). CDR3 nucleotides: TGTGCCAGCAGCCCAGGACAGAGCTATCAGCCCCAGCATTTT. Residues: CASSPGQSYQPQHF.